This TCR beta chain stems from a study of control samples from healthy donors and cancer patients. Produced via immunoSEQ multiplex PCR; TCRdb's table is partial and in-frame only. This sample carries 150,000 or so clones, about 94% of them seen once, and the ten largest clones take approximately 8%. Germline CDR1 reads KGHDR; CDR2 reads SFDVKD. V was shortened by 3 bases and J by 6 bases, with 10 bases between the two germline ends. The CDR3 is made up of 14 amino acids. Specimen: blood. The TCR comes from a woman aged 40 to 50 in good health. This sequence joins TRBV24-1 and TRBJ2-2; D could derive from TRBD1 or TRBD2 (5 bases each). The CDR3 loop is CATSDRGVPGELFF. The DNA for the CDR3 is TGTGCCACCAGTGATCGAGGGGTCCCCGGGGAGCTGTTTTTT.